The entry that follows covers one T cell receptor beta chain sequence. This clone was seen only a few times. Its cognate antigen has yet to be identified. In this record, gene identifiers and germline sequences come from the mouse. The read comes to an end 1 residue before the CDR3 does, leaving the germline J gene to fill in the end. This record belongs to a study of tissue T cells after allogeneic stem cell transplantation (dated by TCRdb to the early 2020s). With respect to the entire study: The study profiled TCR beta repertoires in many tissues obtained from research autopsies of patients with and without GVHD, and also in mouse models of GVHD. The human arm was a prospective observational study without blinding or randomization. Results the study describes overall, beyond this receptor: Only a few T cell clones appeared in more than one patient, yet motif-based clustering showed tissue-specific repertoire signatures that were shared between patients. Which tissue TCRs were alloreactive or antigen-specific was not determined in the study, and some clones might have been persisting host cells. Sampling depth was acknowledged as a limitation, and the patient cohort was both small and clinically heterogeneous. Within patients, how anatomically similar the tissues were was a key factor in shaping TCR repertoire composition, regardless of disease or transplant status. In both patients and mice, T cells from blood and spleen picked up only a limited part of the TCR repertoire that was detected in tissues.

Spanning cysteine to phenylalanine, the CDR3 consists of 15 amino acids. The DNA covers only part of the CDR3, 42 bases in frame from base 1. CDR1 KGHPV and CDR2 FQNQEV were looked up in the germline V gene (reference sequence). V loses 4 bases, J loses 0 bases, and the germline ends lie 10 bases apart. Preparation of the library involved the immunoSEQ multiplex PCR assay. TCRbeta CDR3 sequencing was performed at survey depth by Adaptive Biotechnologies, and CDR3 sequences, V/J genes, productive frequency and template counts were reported. TCR beta CDR3 regions were amplified from genomic DNA instead of RNA. Per the authors' processing: Pairwise repertoire overlap between tissues was quantified with Jensen-Shannon divergence, where 1 means complete divergence and 0 identical. Based on pairwise JSD values, tissues were grouped by single-linkage agglomerative hierarchical clustering, and the results were shown as dendrograms. GLIPH2 was run on all patient samples with simulation_depth 1000, kmer_min_depth 3 and cdr3_length_cutoff 8, and groups with more than two unique CDR3s were retained. A standardized tissue-overlap score was generated by extrapolating Jaccard GLIPH-group overlap across patients to a standard repertoire size of 1000 clones. Linear mixed-effect models, with tissue as a fixed effect and individual as a random effect, were used to test how diversity related to clinical or experimental variables. TCRdb took this table from immuneACCESS and kept in-frame rearrangements with V and J called. Such tables lack part of the clones; where checked against another copy, unresolved V genes explain under half of the gap, and the rest is unexplained. The V and J calls and the clone size are those of that table, but D and trimming were determined from the DNA. The sample table contains approximately 2,000 clones; only one count was recorded for roughly 52% of them. Approximately 30% of the sample lies in the top ten.

Sample time point, as interpreted from the label and publication: mouse harvest day 14 after allogeneic transplant. Each mouse graft, delivered by tail vein injection, combined 10^6 splenic CD5+ T cells with 10^7 T-cell-depleted bone marrow cells. To model GVHD in mice, a major MHC-mismatch B6 (H2b) into BALB/c (H2d) model was used, and tissues were profiled at day 7 or 14. Mouse tissues and retro-orbital blood were harvested on day 7 or 14 post-transplant using separate sterile tools per animal; livers were flushed beforehand. Before genomic DNA isolation with the DNeasy Blood & Tissue Kit, mouse tissues were minced with razor blades in buffered saline.

The receptor's source is a female BALB/c mouse given C57BL/6 T cells with graft-versus-host disease after an allogeneic hematopoietic cell transplant. The rearrangement combines TRBV26 with TRBJ1-3; the D gene identity is not certain. The specimen sequenced was gut tissue. The sequenced part of the CDR3 DNA is TGTGCCAGCAGTCCCCTGACGGGTTCTGGAAATACGCTCTAT. It codes for CASSPLTGSGNTLY. In full, the CDR3 is CASSPLTGSGNTLYF. Reference TRBV26 and TRBJ1-3 genes cover what lies past the CDR3, so the full variable domain is NSKVIQTPRYLVKGQGQKAKMRCIPEKGHPVVFWYQQNKNNEFKFLINFQNQEVLQQIDMTEKRFSAECPSNSPCSLEIQSSEAGDSALYLCASSPLTGSGNTLYFGEGSRLIVV.